Listed below are T cell receptor beta chains from one sample, sequenced in a study of long-term antiretroviral therapy in people with HIV. Only in-frame clones appear in the TCRdb table, and some are missing; sequencing was by immunoSEQ multiplex PCR. The profile shows 25,000 to 30,000 clones, roughly 90% of them singletons. The input for sequencing was unsorted PBMCs, taken 1.8 years after starting antiretroviral therapy. The receptors stem from a young woman with HIV. CDR3s include the opening cysteine and the closing phenylalanine or tryptophan.

j_call v_call cdr3_aa
TRBJ2-2 TRBV4-1 CASSHYDSPTGELFF
TRBJ2-1 TRBV7-7 CASSLGRATEQFF
TRBJ2-7 TRBV28 CASSGPPKREQYF
TRBJ2-7 TRBV7-2 CASSSQIGTDSEQYF
TRBJ2-7 TRBV11-2 CASSLDLGGPLSYEQYF
TRBJ2-6 TRBV7-8 CASSSRDRAPPGANVLTF
TRBJ2-6 TRBV28 CASSLATGGRSGANVLTF
TRBJ2-4 TRBV18 CASSPLAGAATKAKNIQYF
TRBJ2-7 TRBV2 CASSETLFYEQYF
TRBJ1-2 TRBV4-3 CASSQDEVTDYYGYTF
TRBJ2-1 TRBV10-1 CASSDAGAGGPGVGQFF
TRBJ2-5 TRBV11-3 CASSPRQGMETQYF
TRBJ2-1 TRBV9 CASGLWPLRNEQFF
TRBJ2-5 TRBV7-2 CASSFVGEIKTQYF
TRBJ1-2 TRBV4-3 CASSQDLTGNYGYTF
TRBJ1-2 TRBV27 CASSRRGIEEGYTF
TRBJ1-1 TRBV23-1 CASSQSREGGTFF
TRBJ2-5 TRBV29-1 CSVAPGQGQETQYF
TRBJ2-3 TRBV15 CATSSHGGIARDTQYF
TRBJ1-5 TRBV28 CASSPGFLQPQHF
TRBJ2-4 TRBV6-1 CASSRDRGNIQYF
TRBJ1-5 TRBV7-8 CASSLGRIQPQHF
TRBJ2-5 TRBV11-2 CASSPLAGLQETQYF
TRBJ1-5 TRBV7-2 CASNFRGQPQHF
TRBJ2-7 TRBV7-9 CASSLGQDNYEQYF
TRBJ2-7 TRBV19 CASSISGSSTYEQYF
TRBJ1-2 TRBV19 CASRDRGRGYGYTF
TRBJ2-7 TRBV9 CASSVEGSPGTSGSWNEQYF
TRBJ2-3 TRBV6-5 CASSYSSDRAADTQYF
TRBJ2-2 TRBV7-2 CASSSHVGITGELFF
TRBJ1-4 TRBV5-5 CASSTPREKLFF
TRBJ1-2 TRBV4-1 CASSQEIGLRYGYTF
TRBJ1-2 TRBV25-1 CASQGIWGTGDDGYTF
TRBJ2-1 TRBV14 CASSQDRVRPVLIF
TRBJ1-2 TRBV10-3 CAISELDLRDGYTF
TRBJ2-7 TRBV28 CASWGTPQIGILYEQYF
TRBJ2-7 TRBV29-1 CSVAGGRYEQYF
TRBJ2-1 TRBV9 CASSFVDSPRNEQFF
TRBJ1-2 TRBV14 CASSGALNYGYTF
TRBJ1-5 TRBV28 CATASQGVGSNQPQHF
TRBJ2-7 TRBV11-2 CASRQLRGTSEQYF
TRBJ2-7 TRBV7-9 CASSLDSGSYEQYF
TRBJ2-7 TRBV27 CASSPRAGGGEQYF
TRBJ1-3 TRBV11-2 CASSLGPASGNTIYF
TRBJ2-2 TRBV9 CASSVSTSVITGELFF
TRBJ2-1 TRBV5-4 CASSPRTSLHTDNEQFF
TRBJ2-7 TRBV6-5 CASSYSPGAYEQYF
TRBJ2-2 TRBV19 CASRPGLAGGIGTGELFF
TRBJ2-7 TRBV9 CASSVDPGSSYEQYF
TRBJ2-7 TRBV5-1 CASSFRNTYEQYF
TRBJ2-7 TRBV11-3 CASSSRDRAYEQYF
TRBJ1-5 TRBV27 CASSLSGWGDQPQHF
TRBJ2-1 TRBV7-9 CASSLAGNFNEQFF